The 12 T cell receptor beta chains listed next were all sequenced from one sample in a study of blood T cell repertoires in COVID-19. This table comes from immunoSEQ multiplex PCR, and its TCRdb copy is limited to in-frame clones, with some not included. Among about 50,000 clones listed, around 85% were seen once. The sequenced sample was peripheral blood. All receptors derive from a man aged 65-85 years with active COVID-19.

This clone was seen a single time. V gene TRBV19 combines with J gene TRBJ2-6, with D perhaps matching TRBD1 (5 bases). Trimming left V 7 bases short and J 0 bases short, with 16 bases between. This CDR3 spans 17 amino acids. CDR1 LNHDA and CDR2 SQIVND come from the germline V gene (reference sequence). CDR3 loop: CASIGAYAFSGANVLTF. CDR3 DNA: TGTGCCAGTATTGGGGCCTACGCCTTCTCTGGGGCCAACGTCCTGACTTTC. The full variable domain, in which reference TRBV19 and TRBJ2-6 provide the parts outside the CDR3, is DGGITQSPKYLFRKEGQNVTLSCEQNLNHDAMYWYRQDPGQGLRLIYYSQIVNDFQKGDIAEGYSVSREKKESFPLTVTSAQKNPTAFYLCASIGAYAFSGANVLTFGAGSRLTVL.

The V call is TRBV7-9, the J call TRBJ2-1; 12 nucleotides align to TRBD2. The germline V gene encodes CDR1 SEHNR and CDR2 FQNEAQ (reference sequence). Losses at the gene ends were 5 bases for V and 4 bases for J; bases not matched to a gene: 6. The CDR3 has 16 residues. The CDR3 loop reads CASSRLAGDGYNEQFF. CDR3 DNA: TGTGCCAGCAGCCGACTAGCGGGAGACGGTTACAATGAGCAGTTCTTC.

Concerning this clone: The limits of the CDR3 on the DNA are not certain, so only TCRdb's listed CDR3 is given. The V gene is TRBV21-1, the J gene TRBJ1-1; no check of the table's D call, TRBD1, against the DNA was made. TRBV21-1 is flagged as a pseudogene. The CDR3 contains 18 residues when both ends are counted. The CDR3 sequence: CASSKGVGQGATGTEAFF.

The chain has TRBV5-1 and TRBJ2-3; D is perhaps TRBD2 (5 bases). V lost 3 bases to trimming and J lost 2 bases, with 7 bases between them. CDR3 size: 13 residues. Germline assignment: CDR1 SGHRS and CDR2 YFSETQ. CDR3 loop: CASSYRDTDTQYF. CDR3 sequence (DNA): TGCGCCAGCAGCTACCGGGACACAGATACGCAGTATTTT.

This chain connects TRBV6-6 to TRBJ2-1, with D tentatively TRBD1 (5 bases). CDR1 MNHNY and CDR2 SVGAGI come from the germline V gene (reference sequence). The CDR3 runs to 11 residues. V lost 4 bases, J lost 10 bases, and 8 bases lay in between. The CDR3 region is CASSFKGEQFF. CDR3 coding DNA: TGTGCCAGCAGTTTCAAGGGGGAGCAGTTCTTC.

The chain carries TRBV5-5 and TRBJ2-5; 10 bases are shared with TRBD1. The J segment lost 5 bases and the V segment lost 5 bases, leaving 6 bases of the junction unmatched. From germline, CDR1 is SGHKS and CDR2 YYEKEE (reference sequence). The CDR3 has 14 amino acids. The chain's CDR3 is CASSTGQGRETQYF. As DNA, the CDR3 is TGTGCCAGCAGTACGGGACAGGGGAGGGAGACCCAGTACTTC.

The rearrangement uses TRBV2 and TRBJ1-5; TRBD1 matches 7 bases. The junction had 8 bases not matched to a gene; V was cut back by 1 base and J by 2 bases. The germline V gene encodes CDR1 SNHLY and CDR2 FYNNEI. The CDR3 has 17 amino acids. Here the CDR3 reads CASSEGATGSGNQPQHF. The DNA of the CDR3 is TGTGCCAGCAGTGAAGGGGCGACAGGGAGTGGCAATCAGCCCCAGCATTTT.

The V call is TRBV7-2, the J call TRBJ2-2, with 13 bases that match TRBD2. Germline CDR1 reads SGHTA; CDR2 reads FQGNSA. The CDR3 has 16 amino acids. V trimming: 5 bases; J trimming: 5 bases; junction bases outside the gene matches: 5. The CDR3 loop is CASSGPGLAGTGELFF. As DNA, the CDR3 is TGTGCCAGCAGCGGACCGGGACTAGCGGGAACCGGGGAGCTGTTTTTT.

V and J are TRBV11-2 and TRBJ2-3; 8 bases are shared with TRBD1. In germline, CDR1 is SGHAT, CDR2 FQNNGV. The CDR3 is 16 amino acids. Trimming cost V 0 bases and J 2 bases; bases outside gene matches: 4. The CDR3 DNA sequence: TGTGCCAGCAGCTTAGAAGGGACAGGCTACACAGATACGCAGTATTTT. As protein: CASSLEGTGYTDTQYF.

The V call is TRBV7-9, the J call TRBJ2-1, with D possibly TRBD2 on 7 matching bases. CDR1 SEHNR and CDR2 FQNEAQ come from the germline V gene (reference sequence). V shed 0 bases and J shed 4 bases, with 10 bases lying between them. The CDR3 has 15 residues. CDR3 amino acids: CASSLAGRGYNEQFF. CDR3 DNA: TGTGCCAGCAGCTTAGCGGGGAGGGGGTACAATGAGCAGTTCTTC.

This chain joins TRBV7-2 and TRBJ1-1; D is possibly TRBD1 (5 bases). Germline values: CDR1 SGHTA, CDR2 FQGNSA. The germline V and J ends were trimmed by 2 bases and 3 bases, with 10 bases remaining between them. The CDR3 consists of 14 residues. The CDR3 nucleotides read TGTGCCAGCAGCTTACAGGCGGGGGACACTGAAGCTTTCTTT. Its protein product is CASSLQAGDTEAFF.

The V and J genes are TRBV12-3 or TRBV12-4 and TRBJ1-1, with D unclear. V lost 2 bases and J 3 bases, leaving 7 bases between the germline ends. This CDR3 is built from 13 residues. CDR3 nucleotide sequence: TGTGCCAGCAGTTTAATTTCTGACACTGAAGCTTTCTTT. Protein product: CASSLISDTEAFF.